This TCR beta chain was sequenced for a study of post-analysis software for immune sequencing data. Regarding the study as a whole: Four or five TRBV segments were more frequent in patients than controls; TRBV5-6, TRBV5-1 and TRBV20-1 belonged to this group.

CDR1 and CDR2 from the germline V gene are SQVTM and ANQGSEA. CDR3 length: 13 residues. V lost 4 bases and J lost 1; bases outside the gene matches: 2. A note on this clonotype: Its specificity is unknown.

Built from TCR beta cDNA, the libraries had unique molecular identifiers in them. One entry per CDR3 protein results from TCRdb running MiXCR on the PCR reads. The table shows about 810,000 distinct CDR3 sequences, with under 70% occurring only once. The sequenced material came from blood. The TCR sequence derives from a girl under 18 with multiple sclerosis. The rearrangement joins TRBV29-1 to TRBJ2-7; 9 bases map to TRBD1. The CDR3 coding sequence is TGCAGCGTTGCGACAGGGGGATCCTACGAGCAGTACTTC. Translated: CSVATGGSYEQYF.